The 10 T cell receptor beta chains in this list originate from one sample, sequenced in a study of blood T cell repertoires in COVID-19. The protocol was immunoSEQ multiplex PCR, while the TCRdb copy is restricted to in-frame clones and leaves out a portion. Among about 80,000 clones listed, about 91% were seen once. Sequencing was performed on peripheral blood. The receptor source for this set is a woman aged 80 or older with acute or convalescent COVID-19.

The rearrangement joins TRBV10-2 to TRBJ2-1; 11 bases fit TRBD2. CDR1 and CDR2 from the germline V gene are WSHSY and SAAADI. The CDR3 totals 13 residues. The V and J ends lost 5 bases and 16 bases, in that order; junction bases with no gene match: 10. The DNA of the CDR3 is TGCGCCAGCAGTTCAGCTAGCGGGGGGCCCCATTTCTTC. Its translation: CASSSASGGPHFF.

With regard to this clone: An end of the junction does not agree with germline; a read error may underlie this. In DNA, the CDR3 is TGTACCAGCAGCCCTAGACAGGGGGCGAACACCGGGGAGCTGTTTTTT. Translation: CTSSPRQGANTGELFF. The V gene is TRBV9, the J gene TRBJ2-2; 9 nucleotides agree with TRBD1. Germline values: CDR1 SGDLS, CDR2 YYNGEE. The CDR3 runs 16 residues.

The chain combines TRBV24-1 with TRBJ2-3; D remains ambiguous. Trimming removed 5 bases from V and 5 bases from J, with 13 bases in between. The length of the CDR3 is 14 residues. Per the germline V gene, CDR1 is KGHDR and CDR2 is SFDVKD. The CDR3 here is CATSGAGNGDTQYF. Written as DNA, the CDR3 is TGTGCCACCAGTGGGGCAGGAAATGGAGATACGCAGTATTTT.

As concerns this clone: Other nucleotide sequences from this sample produce the same CDR3. V and J are TRBV2 and TRBJ1-2, with TRBD1 matching over 8 bases. The germline V gene encodes CDR1 SNHLY and CDR2 FYNNEI. V shed 4 bases, J shed 3 bases, and the junction held 1 base outside the gene matches. This CDR3 region has 13 residues. The CDR3 DNA is TGTGCCAGCAGTGCAGGGGGCGACTATGGCTACACCTTC. Its translation is CASSAGGDYGYTF.

This chain connects TRBV5-1 to TRBJ1-6, with 7 bases aligning to TRBD1. The V gene end was trimmed by 7 bases and the J gene end by 6 bases; junction bases not matched to a gene: 13. Germline V gives CDR1 SGHRS, CDR2 YFSETQ. The CDR3 runs 16 residues. CDR3 residues: CASGAMRQGVNSPLHF. CDR3 nucleotides: TGCGCCAGCGGCGCGATGAGACAGGGAGTTAATTCACCCCTCCACTTT.

The chain couples TRBV9 to TRBJ2-2; 9 bases are a match to TRBD2. Germline V CDR1 and CDR2: SGDLS, YYNGEE. V was clipped by 3 bases and J by 0 bases; unmatched bases: 9. The CDR3 contains 18 residues. The CDR3 is CASSARSGGLSNTGELFF. Here the CDR3 DNA reads TGTGCCAGCAGCGCTAGAAGCGGGGGGTTATCGAACACCGGGGAGCTGTTTTTT.

J is TRBJ1-1 and V is TRBV7-8; the match to TRBD1 covers 7 bases. V was clipped by 5 bases and J by 1 base; unmatched bases: 4. CDR3 size: 14 residues. Germline V gene lookup returns CDR1 SGHVS and CDR2 FQNEAQ. CDR3 loop: CASSATGWNTEAFF. CDR3 coding DNA: TGTGCCAGCAGCGCGACAGGGTGGAACACTGAAGCTTTCTTT. Complete variable domain (other parts from reference TRBV7-8 and TRBJ1-1): GAGVSQSPRYKVAKRGQDVALRCDPISGHVSLFWYQQALGQGPEFLTYFQNEAQLDKSGLPSDRFFAERPEGSVSTLKIQRTQQEDSAVYLCASSATGWNTEAFFGQGTRLTVV.

The chain employs TRBV2 and TRBJ1-2; D is perhaps TRBD1 (6 bases). CDR3 length: 14 residues. Trimming cost V 7 bases and J 5 bases, with 17 bases left between them. Germline V gene sequence: CDR1 SNHLY, CDR2 FYNNEI. For the CDR3, the DNA is TGTGCCAGCAAAGGGGGTCCCTCTGGGTATGGCTACACCTTC. Protein sequence: CASKGGPSGYGYTF.

The V call is TRBV19, the J call TRBJ1-2; no definite D call. Trimming removed 7 bases at V and 2 bases at J, with 23 bases between. CDR3 length: 17 amino acids. CDR1 and CDR2 (germline): LNHDA, SQIVND (reference sequence). CDR3 nucleotide sequence: TGTGCCAGTAAAGCTCAGAGGGTGCCGGAAGAAAACTATGGCTACACCTTC. Protein sequence: CASKAQRVPEENYGYTF.

This clone was seen a single time. The chain employs TRBV19 and TRBJ1-1; 10 bases match TRBD1. Germline CDR1 is LNHDA and CDR2 is SQIVND (reference sequence). The CDR3 consists of 15 residues. Germline trimming cut 0 bases from V and 7 bases from J; bases unmatched to any gene: 5. CDR3 sequence reads: CASSIEGTGVSEAFF. In nucleotides, the CDR3 is TGTGCCAGTAGTATAGAGGGGACAGGGGTCAGTGAAGCTTTCTTT.